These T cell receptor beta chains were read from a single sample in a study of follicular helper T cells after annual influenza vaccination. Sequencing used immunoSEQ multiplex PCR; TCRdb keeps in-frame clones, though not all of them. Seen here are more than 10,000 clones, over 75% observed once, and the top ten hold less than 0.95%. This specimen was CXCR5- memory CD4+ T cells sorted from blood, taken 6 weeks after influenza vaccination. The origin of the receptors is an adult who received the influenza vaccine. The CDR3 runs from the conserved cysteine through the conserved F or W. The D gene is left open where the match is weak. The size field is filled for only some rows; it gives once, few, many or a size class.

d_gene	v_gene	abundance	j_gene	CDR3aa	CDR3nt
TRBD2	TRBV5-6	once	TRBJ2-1	CASSLAFAGGPNEQFF	TGTGCCAGCAGCTTGGCCTTCGCGGGGGGGCCGAATGAGCAGTTCTTC
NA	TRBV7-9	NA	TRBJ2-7	CASSFHSGATEQYF	TGTGCCAGCAGCTTCCATAGCGGCGCTACCGAGCAGTACTTC
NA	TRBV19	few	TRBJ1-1	CASRDNWDTEAFF	TGTGCCAGTCGGGACAATTGGGACACTGAAGCTTTCTTT
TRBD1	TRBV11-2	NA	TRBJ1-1	CASSLDLDRGNTEAFF	TGTGCCAGCAGCTTAGACCTGGACAGGGGAAACACTGAAGCTTTCTTT
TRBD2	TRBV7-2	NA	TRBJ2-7	CASSLALPAGGIYEQYF	TGTGCCAGCAGCTTAGCGCTTCCAGCGGGGGGTATATACGAGCAGTACTTC
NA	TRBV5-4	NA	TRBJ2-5	CASSFRGSAGETQYF	TGTGCCAGCAGCTTCCGGGGTAGCGCTGGGGAGACCCAGTACTTC
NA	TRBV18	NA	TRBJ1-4	CASSPIADEKLFF	TGTGCCAGCTCACCCATCGCGGATGAAAAACTGTTTTTT
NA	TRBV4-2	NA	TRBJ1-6	CASSQDWAGLLSPLHF	TGTGCCAGCAGCCAAGATTGGGCAGGGCTGTTATCACCCCTCCACTTT
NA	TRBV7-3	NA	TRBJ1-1	CASSLSGANTEAFF	TGTGCCAGCAGCCTATCCGGGGCGAACACTGAAGCTTTCTTT
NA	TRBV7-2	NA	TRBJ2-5	CASSLGRETQYF	TGTGCCAGCAGCTTAGGAAGGGAGACCCAGTACTTC
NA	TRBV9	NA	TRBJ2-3	CASSVDYSTDTQYF	TGTGCCAGCAGCGTAGACTATAGCACAGATACGCAGTATTTT
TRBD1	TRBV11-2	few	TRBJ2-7	CASSFSDRGGSEQYF	TGTGCCAGCAGCTTCTCCGACAGGGGGGGAAGCGAGCAGTACTTC
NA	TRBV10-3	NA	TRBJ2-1	CAISDGGGPLVEQFF	TGTGCCATCAGTGATGGGGGGGGGCCCTTAGTTGAGCAGTTCTTC
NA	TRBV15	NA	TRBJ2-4	CATSRDLGTAKNIQYF	TGTGCCACCAGCAGAGATCTCGGGACCGCCAAAAACATTCAGTACTTC
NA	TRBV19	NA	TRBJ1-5	CASSILGGYSNQPQHF	TGTGCCAGTAGTATTCTGGGGGGTTATAGCAATCAGCCCCAGCATTTT
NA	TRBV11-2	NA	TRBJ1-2	CASSLAGRGGWNGYTF	TGTGCCAGCAGCTTAGCAGGTCGCGGGGGTTGGAATGGCTACACCTTC
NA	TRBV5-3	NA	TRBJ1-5	CARQPSLWGPEYSPSNQPQHF	TGTGCCAGACAACCTTCTTTATGGGGCCCAGAATATAGTCCTAGCAATCAGCCCCAGCATTTT
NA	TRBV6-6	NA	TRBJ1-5	CASRTHTGRYQPQHF	TGTGCCAGCAGGACCCATACAGGTCGGTATCAGCCCCAGCATTTT
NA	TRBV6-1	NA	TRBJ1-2	CASSSHNYGYTF	TGTGCCAGCAGTTCCCATAACTATGGCTACACCTTC
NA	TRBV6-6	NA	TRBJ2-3	CASGKRGARDTQYF	TGTGCCAGCGGAAAACGGGGGGCCAGAGATACGCAGTATTTT
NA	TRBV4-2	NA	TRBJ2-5	CASSQEGVETQYF	TGTGCCAGCAGCCAAGAAGGGGTAGAGACCCAGTACTTC
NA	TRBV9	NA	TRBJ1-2	CASSLNFRGSLYGYTF	TGTGCCAGCAGCCTAAATTTCAGGGGAAGTTTATATGGCTACACCTTC
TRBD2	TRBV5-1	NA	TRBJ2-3	CASSLGLAGGTDTQYF	TGCGCCAGCAGCTTGGGACTAGCGGGGGGGACAGATACGCAGTATTTT
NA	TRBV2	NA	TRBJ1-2	CASSAFGQGQRYTF	TGTGCCAGCAGTGCCTTCGGGCAGGGCCAACGCTACACCTTC
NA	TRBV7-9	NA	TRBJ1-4	CASSLKHRIYGEKLFF	TGTGCCAGCAGCTTGAAGCATAGGATATATGGTGAAAAACTGTTTTTT
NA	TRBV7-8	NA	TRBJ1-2	CASSLGLERGTFGYGYTF	TGTGCCAGCAGCTTAGGATTGGAAAGGGGGACCTTTGGCTATGGCTACACCTTC
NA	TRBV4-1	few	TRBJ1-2	CASSRQGGYTF	TGCGCCAGCAGCCGGCAAGGTGGCTACACCTTC
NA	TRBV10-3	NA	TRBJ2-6	CAISESRTASGANVLTF	TGTGCCATCAGTGAGTCGCGGACGGCCTCTGGGGCCAACGTCCTGACTTTC
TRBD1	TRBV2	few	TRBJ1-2	CASRRQGDGGYTF	TGTGCCAGCCGCAGACAGGGAGATGGTGGCTACACCTTC
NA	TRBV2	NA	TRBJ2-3	CASSSYTDTQYF	TGTGCCAGCAGTTCCTACACAGATACGCAGTATTTT
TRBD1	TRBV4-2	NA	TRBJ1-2	CASRRTGLYGYTF	TGTGCCAGCAGACGGACAGGGCTATATGGCTACACCTTC
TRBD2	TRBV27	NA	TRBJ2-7	CASSYTGGGYEQYF	TGTGCCAGCAGCTACACGGGGGGAGGCTACGAGCAGTACTTC
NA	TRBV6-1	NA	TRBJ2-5	CASSKQTGVEETQYF	TGTGCCAGCAGTAAACAGACAGGAGTGGAGGAGACCCAGTACTTC
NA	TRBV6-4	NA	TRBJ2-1	CASPYSRTVYNEQFF	TGTGCCAGCCCCTATTCTAGAACGGTTTACAATGAGCAGTTCTTC
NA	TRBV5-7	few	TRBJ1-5	CASSLLSMQPQHF	TGTGCCAGCAGCTTGTTGAGTATGCAGCCCCAGCATTTT
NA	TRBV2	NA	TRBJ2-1	CASRDRSSYNEQFF	TGTGCCAGCAGAGACAGGAGCTCCTACAATGAGCAGTTCTTC
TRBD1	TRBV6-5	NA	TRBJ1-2	CASSRDSLGYTF	TGTGCCAGCAGTCGGGACAGTCTGGGCTACACCTTC
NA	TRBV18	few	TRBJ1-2	CASSLVGGGYTF	TGTGCCAGCTCACTCGTAGGGGGTGGCTACACCTTC
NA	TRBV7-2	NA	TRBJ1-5	CASSLVFFAPQHF	TGTGCCAGCAGCTTAGTATTTTTTGCGCCCCAGCATTTT
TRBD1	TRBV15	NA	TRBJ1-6	CATSRERTGNSPLHF	TGTGCCACCAGCAGAGAGCGGACAGGGAATTCACCCCTCCACTTT
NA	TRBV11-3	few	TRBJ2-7	CASSLATGNSYEQYF	TGTGCCAGCAGCTTAGCGACAGGCAACTCCTACGAGCAGTACTTC
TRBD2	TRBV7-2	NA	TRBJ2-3	CASSLKVIGGAQNTQYF	TGTGCCAGCAGCTTAAAGGTGATCGGGGGGGCCCAAAATACGCAGTATTTT
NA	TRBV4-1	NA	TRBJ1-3	CASSQGQLFSGNTIYF	TGCGCCAGCAGCCAAGGACAATTATTCTCTGGAAACACCATATATTTT